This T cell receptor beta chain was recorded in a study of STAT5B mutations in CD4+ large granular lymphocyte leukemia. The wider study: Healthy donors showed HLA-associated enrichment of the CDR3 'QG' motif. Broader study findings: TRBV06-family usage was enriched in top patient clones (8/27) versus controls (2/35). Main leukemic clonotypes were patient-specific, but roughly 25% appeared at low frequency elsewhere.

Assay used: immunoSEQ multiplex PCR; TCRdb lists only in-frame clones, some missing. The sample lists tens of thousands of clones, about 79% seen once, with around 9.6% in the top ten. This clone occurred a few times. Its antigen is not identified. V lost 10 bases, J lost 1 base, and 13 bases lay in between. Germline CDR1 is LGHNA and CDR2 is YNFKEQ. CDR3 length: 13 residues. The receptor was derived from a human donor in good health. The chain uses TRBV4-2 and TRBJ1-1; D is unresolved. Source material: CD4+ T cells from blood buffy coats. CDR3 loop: CATAKEPNTEAFF. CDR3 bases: TGTGCCACCGCTAAGGAACCGAACACTGAAGCTTTCTTT.